The next 27 T cell receptor beta chains were all read from a single sample in a study of shared clonotypes between healthy human individuals. Assay: immunoSEQ multiplex PCR; the TCRdb copy retains only in-frame clones and omits some. The sample consists of 1 million to 1.2 million clones, 60% to 85% of them appearing once. The sequenced sample consisted of memory CD4+ T cells from PBMCs. The subset here: CD45RA-negative fraction. The receptors shown here come from a man younger than 35 in good health. Some clones in this sample may be carry-over from other donors' samples.

This clone appeared once. The V and J genes are TRBV4-1 and TRBJ2-1; 12 nucleotides agree with TRBD2. CDR1 is MGHRA and CDR2 is YSYEKL in the germline V gene. The CDR3 extends over 16 amino acids. V shed 2 bases, J shed 4 bases, and the junction held 3 bases outside the gene matches. CDR3 protein: CASSQPTSGRYNEQFF. CDR3 bases: TGCGCCAGCAGCCAACCTACTAGCGGGAGGTACAATGAGCAGTTCTTC.

A few counts support this clone. This chain joins TRBV7-9 and TRBJ2-1, with TRBD2 matching over 8 bases. CDR1 SEHNR and CDR2 FQNEAQ come from the germline V gene (reference sequence). The CDR3 contains 16 residues. Unmatched junction bases numbered 10, after V lost 5 bases and J lost 4 bases. Here the CDR3 reads CASSPLAGGLYNEQFF. Here the CDR3 DNA reads TGTGCCAGCAGCCCCCTCGCGGGGGGACTTTACAATGAGCAGTTCTTC.

The CDR3 sequence: CASSSGLEANVLTF. Written as DNA, the CDR3 is TGTGCCAGCAGCTCTGGACTTGAGGCCAACGTCCTGACTTTC. The chain carries TRBV6-5 and TRBJ2-6; tentatively, D is TRBD2 (5 bases). Germline CDR1 reads MNHEY; CDR2 reads SVGAGI. The CDR3 is 14 residues long. Trimming left V 6 bases short and J 6 bases short, with 12 bases between.

This chain connects TRBV5-4 to TRBJ2-1; 7 bases align to TRBD2. The CDR3 is 17 amino acids. CDR1 is SGHNT, CDR2 YYREEE, per germline (reference sequence). The V gene end was trimmed by 0 bases and the J gene end by 0 bases; junction bases not matched to a gene: 6. CDR3 in amino acids: CASSLELAPSSYNEQFF. CDR3 coding DNA: TGTGCCAGCAGCTTGGAACTAGCGCCGAGCTCCTACAATGAGCAGTTCTTC.

This clone showed up just once. The chain uses TRBV5-4 and TRBJ2-6; D is ambiguous. CDR3 length equals 15 residues. Germline loops: CDR1 SGHNT, CDR2 YYREEE (reference sequence). The V gene lost 1 base and the J gene lost 4 bases, with 9 bases spanning the gap. CDR3 sequence (DNA): TGTGCCAGCAGCTTGACCTCTTCGGGGGCCAACGTCCTGACTTTC. It codes for CASSLTSSGANVLTF.

CDR3 coding DNA: TGTGCCAGCAGCCGCGATCAATGGGGGACGGAGCCAAATCAGCCCCAGCATTTT. Protein product: CASSRDQWGTEPNQPQHF. V usage is TRBV7-8 and J usage is TRBJ1-5; a weak D match, TRBD1 (5 bases). Trimming shortened V by 5 bases and J by 4 bases, and 24 bases separated the two germline ends. The CDR3 is made up of 18 amino acids. Germline V gene data show CDR1 as SGHVS and CDR2 as FQNEAQ.

Regarding this clone: Possible read error: a much larger clone is one base away. The same CDR3 can be traced to other DNA sequences in this sample. This chain links TRBV28 with TRBJ1-3; D gene uncertain. Germline values: CDR1 MDHEN, CDR2 SYDVKM. With 8 bases removed from V and 0 bases from J, the gap between germline ends came to 5 bases. This CDR3 has 12 residues. CDR3 in amino acids: CASASSGNTIYF. The CDR3 DNA reads as TGTGCCAGCGCGAGCTCTGGAAACACCATATATTTT. Full variable domain (rest looked up from reference TRBV28 and TRBJ1-3): DVKVTQSSRYLVKRTGEKVFLECVQDMDHENMFWYRQDPGLGLRLIYFSYDVKMKEKGDIPEGYSVSREKKERFSLILESASTNQTSMYLCASASSGNTIYFGEGSWLTVV.

The genes are TRBV28 and TRBJ2-2; 8 bases align to TRBD2. CDR1 is MDHEN, CDR2 SYDVKM, per germline. The CDR3 length is 15 residues. With V trimmed by 6 bases and J by 8 bases, 11 bases remained unmatched. The CDR3 reads CASSSSGSEGGELFF. The CDR3 nucleotides are TGTGCCAGCAGCTCGAGCGGGAGTGAGGGGGGGGAGCTGTTTTTT. The whole variable domain, filled in from reference TRBV28 and TRBJ2-2, reads DVKVTQSSRYLVKRTGEKVFLECVQDMDHENMFWYRQDPGLGLRLIYFSYDVKMKEKGDIPEGYSVSREKKERFSLILESASTNQTSMYLCASSSSGSEGGELFFGEGSRLTVL.

A single count supports this clone. The chain employs TRBV19 and TRBJ2-3, with D tentatively TRBD2 (5 bases). Deletions cut 4 bases from V and 0 bases from J, with 20 bases between. CDR1 and CDR2 (germline): LNHDA, SQIVND (reference sequence). This CDR3 region has 18 residues. CDR3 sequence: CASSTRRSASSSTDTQYF. For the CDR3, the DNA is TGTGCCAGTAGTACAAGGAGGTCAGCTAGCAGTAGCACAGATACGCAGTATTTT.

The chain uses TRBV27 and TRBJ2-7, with D tentatively TRBD2 (6 bases). The V end lost 5 bases, the J end lost 2 bases, and 16 bases lay between the germline ends. CDR3 length: 15 amino acids. CDR1 and CDR2 (germline): MNHEY, SMNVEV (reference sequence). The CDR3 DNA follows: TGTGCCAGCAGTCTACAGCGGGTGGGAACCTACGAGCAGTACTTC. This encodes CASSLQRVGTYEQYF.

V is TRBV4-3 and J is TRBJ1-5; D possibly corresponds to TRBD1 (5 bases). Germline CDR1 LGHNA, CDR2 YSLEER. The CDR3 totals 17 residues. V was pared by 0 bases and J by 5 bases, with 17 bases between. CDR3 residues: CASSQDRWQGGDQPQHF. CDR3 nucleotides: TGCGCCAGCAGCCAAGATCGCTGGCAGGGTGGGGATCAGCCCCAGCATTTT.

The V and J genes are TRBV5-1 and TRBJ2-5; 7 bases line up with TRBD1. This CDR3 comprises 17 residues. Looked up from germline, CDR1 is SGHRS and CDR2 is YFSETQ. The J segment lost 4 bases and the V segment lost 3 bases, leaving 15 bases of the junction unmatched. The CDR3 spells CASSSQVGGAFRETQYF. CDR3 DNA sequence: TGCGCCAGCAGCTCCCAGGTAGGGGGCGCGTTTCGAGAGACCCAGTACTTC.

This clone occurred once. The chain combines TRBV28 with TRBJ1-2, with D possibly being TRBD1 (6 bases). The CDR3 totals 17 residues. Between the trimmed V and J ends, which lost 6 bases and 4 bases, there was a span of 24 bases. CDR1 and CDR2 from the germline V gene are MDHEN and SYDVKM. CDR3 protein: CASSLLLRGSSGYGYTF. The CDR3 DNA follows: TGTGCCAGCAGCCTACTACTCAGGGGTAGCAGTGGCTATGGCTACACCTTC.

The chain has TRBV2 and TRBJ1-2, with D perhaps matching TRBD1 (5 bases). This CDR3 contains 14 residues. Germline V gene sequence: CDR1 SNHLY, CDR2 FYNNEI. V lost 1 base and J lost 1, with 7 bases in between. CDR3 nucleotide sequence: TGTGCCAGCAGTGAAGGGGGCAGTAACTATGGCTACACCTTC. Its protein product is CASSEGGSNYGYTF.

This chain joins TRBV19 and TRBJ2-1, with D perhaps matching TRBD2 (6 bases). The CDR3 consists of 14 residues. CDR1 and CDR2 (germline): LNHDA, SQIVND (reference sequence). V shed 10 bases and J shed 2 bases, with 15 bases lying between them. CDR3 protein: CAIAETHAYNEQFF. The CDR3 DNA sequence: TGTGCCATAGCGGAGACGCACGCCTACAATGAGCAGTTCTTC.

The chain recombines TRBV29-1 with TRBJ2-7; 8 nucleotides align to TRBD1. CDR3 length equals 13 residues. With 7 bases clipped from V and 1 base from J, the junction kept 6 bases outside the gene matches. The germline gives CDR1 SQVTM, CDR2 ANQGSEA. The CDR3 is CSAGGQGSYEQYF. CDR3 bases: TGCAGCGCTGGTGGACAGGGTTCCTACGAGCAGTACTTC.

About this clone itself: Other DNA sequences in the same sample also yield this CDR3. V is TRBV4-1 and J is TRBJ2-7; D tentatively fits TRBD1 or TRBD2 (5 bases each). The CDR3 spans 15 residues. CDR1 and CDR2 from the germline V gene are MGHRA and YSYEKL. V lost 4 bases, J lost 1 base, and 14 bases lay in between. DNA of the CDR3: TGCGCCAGCAGCCTGACCGGGACCGGGTCCTACGAGCAGTACTTC. Residues: CASSLTGTGSYEQYF.

To note about this clone: This sequence may be a read error, since a much larger clone differs from it by one base. The chain carries TRBV7-8 and TRBJ2-1; 11 nucleotides agree with TRBD2. The CDR3 runs to 16 residues. The J segment lost 6 bases and the V segment lost 1 base, leaving 5 bases of the junction unmatched. Per the germline V gene, CDR1 is SGHVS and CDR2 is FQNEAQ. CDR3 nucleotide sequence: TGTGCCAGCAGCTTAGTTAGCGGGAGGGCCCTCAATGAGCAGTTCTTC. The encoded protein is CASSLVSGRALNEQFF.

The chain joins TRBV19 to TRBJ2-6; no clear D. Deletions cut 3 bases from V and 5 bases from J, with 8 bases between. Germline-derived CDR1 and CDR2 are LNHDA and SQIVND (reference sequence). CDR3 length: 14 amino acids. The CDR3 region is CASSMGVRANVLTF. DNA for the CDR3: TGTGCCAGTAGTATGGGTGTTAGGGCCAACGTCCTGACTTTC.

The rearrangement joins TRBV19 to TRBJ2-1; D ambiguous. The CDR3 extends over 15 amino acids. Germline V gene lookup returns CDR1 LNHDA and CDR2 SQIVND (reference sequence). With 3 bases removed from V and 10 bases from J, the gap between germline ends came to 19 bases. The CDR3 reads CASSIGLAGFEEQFF. CDR3 sequence (DNA): TGTGCCAGTAGTATCGGCCTCGCCGGGTTCGAGGAGCAGTTCTTC. Combining the CDR3 with reference TRBV19 and TRBJ2-1 gives the whole variable domain DGGITQSPKYLFRKEGQNVTLSCEQNLNHDAMYWYRQDPGQGLRLIYYSQIVNDFQKGDIAEGYSVSREKKESFPLTVTSAQKNPTAFYLCASSIGLAGFEEQFFGPGTRLTVL.

This sequence joins TRBV29-1 and TRBJ2-2; TRBD2 aligns across 12 bases. The J segment lost 0 bases and the V segment lost 4 bases, leaving 3 bases of the junction unmatched. The CDR3 runs to 16 residues. The germline CDR1 and CDR2 sequences are SQVTM and ANQGSEA. The CDR3 reads CSVVTSGSTNTGELFF. The CDR3 region has the DNA TGCAGCGTTGTGACTAGCGGGAGTACGAACACCGGGGAGCTGTTTTTT.

The CDR3 sequence: CASSFIPDYNDQPQHF. The CDR3 DNA reads TGTGCCAGCAGCTTCATTCCCGACTACAATGATCAGCCCCAGCATTTT. The chain has TRBV5-5 and TRBJ1-5; D not resolved. The V and J ends lost 2 bases and 5 bases respectively, with 17 bases between them. The V gene's germline CDR1 is SGHKS and CDR2 YYEKEE (reference sequence). This CDR3 is 16 amino acids long.

The rearrangement joins TRBV9 to TRBJ2-3, with TRBD1 matching 9 bases. Germline CDR1 reads SGDLS; CDR2 reads YYNGEE. The CDR3 has 13 residues. The J segment lost 7 bases and the V segment lost 3 bases, leaving 3 bases of the junction unmatched. CDR3 in DNA: TGTGCCAGCAGCGAGGGACAGGGAAATACGCAGTATTTT. Residues: CASSEGQGNTQYF.

In this sample, this clone turned up once. This chain links TRBV7-6 with TRBJ2-7, with 7 bases identical to TRBD2. This CDR3 is 16 amino acids long. The J segment lost 5 bases and the V segment lost 5 bases, leaving 15 bases of the junction unmatched. Germline values: CDR1 SGHVS, CDR2 FNYEAQ. The CDR3 here is CASSPLTGLNTNEQYF. The CDR3, as DNA: TGTGCCAGCAGCCCCCTGACGGGACTAAACACGAACGAGCAGTACTTC.

About this clone itself: The same CDR3 can be traced to other DNA sequences in this sample. The V call is TRBV7-2, the J call TRBJ2-1; 10 bases fit TRBD1. Germline CDR1 is SGHTA and CDR2 is FQGNSA. Unmatched junction bases numbered 5, after V lost 5 bases and J lost 4 bases. There are 15 residues in the CDR3. CDR3 nucleotide sequence: TGTGCCAGCAGCCTCGACAGGGGGCTATACAATGAGCAGTTCTTC. Amino acid sequence: CASSLDRGLYNEQFF.

The V and J genes are TRBV6-6 and TRBJ1-5; 10 positions match TRBD1. There are 15 residues in the CDR3. The germline V gene has CDR1 MNHNY and CDR2 SVGAGI (reference sequence). The J segment lost 3 bases and the V segment lost 6 bases, leaving 5 bases of the junction unmatched. The CDR3 region has the DNA TGTGCCAGCAGCTTGACAGGGGGCCTCAATCAGCCCCAGCATTTT. Encoded protein: CASSLTGGLNQPQHF.

The chain joins TRBV7-3 to TRBJ1-2; no clear D. V was shortened by 5 bases and J by 4 bases, with 11 bases between the two germline ends. From germline, CDR1 is SGHTA and CDR2 FQGTGA. The CDR3 is 13 residues long. The CDR3, as DNA: TGTGCCAGCAGCCCCCGGGCAGTCTATGGCTACACCTTC. Translating gives CASSPRAVYGYTF.